This TCR beta chain stems from a study of blood T cell repertoires in COVID-19. Everyone who took part was roughly 18 to 95 years old, and they came from 20 to 25 US areas. Deletions cut 0 bases from V and 3 bases from J, with 8 bases between. In germline, CDR1 is MGHRA, CDR2 YSYEKL. The CDR3 runs 15 residues. Measured with immunoSEQ multiplex PCR; TCRdb has only the in-frame clones, and not every one. The table lists approximately 200,000 clones, 89% of them singletons, with around 2.3% in the top ten. This receptor was obtained from a woman aged 35 to 49 with acute COVID-19. The specimen was PBMCs or T cells enriched from blood (not recorded which). V and J are TRBV4-1 and TRBJ2-2; D is unresolved. The chain's CDR3 is CASSQESHYTGELFF. CDR3 bases: TGCGCCAGCAGCCAAGAATCCCATTACACCGGGGAGCTGTTTTTT.